This T cell receptor beta chain is from a study of blood T cells in healthy people across ages. This clonotype was detected ten times or more. This CDR3 comprises 14 residues. Germline assignment: CDR1 MDHEN and CDR2 SYDVKM. V was pared by 6 bases and J by 3 bases, with 12 bases between. For the second PCR, which ran for about 6 to 11 cycles, a sample-barcoded 5' primer and a J-beta primer mix were used. Each CDR3 protein gets one entry after TCRdb re-called the 5' RACE reads with MiXCR. The table shows a few hundred thousand distinct CDR3 sequences, with about 28% occurring only once. This same sample was also taken into another study, of T cells of mothers and their children.

Sequenced input: blood. This receptor was obtained from a boy aged 2 to 9 in good health. The chain recombines TRBV28 with TRBJ1-3, with unresolved D. The DNA of the CDR3 is TGTGCCAGCAGCCTCGGGAGGGTTGGAAACACCATATATTTT. This translates into CASSLGRVGNTIYF.